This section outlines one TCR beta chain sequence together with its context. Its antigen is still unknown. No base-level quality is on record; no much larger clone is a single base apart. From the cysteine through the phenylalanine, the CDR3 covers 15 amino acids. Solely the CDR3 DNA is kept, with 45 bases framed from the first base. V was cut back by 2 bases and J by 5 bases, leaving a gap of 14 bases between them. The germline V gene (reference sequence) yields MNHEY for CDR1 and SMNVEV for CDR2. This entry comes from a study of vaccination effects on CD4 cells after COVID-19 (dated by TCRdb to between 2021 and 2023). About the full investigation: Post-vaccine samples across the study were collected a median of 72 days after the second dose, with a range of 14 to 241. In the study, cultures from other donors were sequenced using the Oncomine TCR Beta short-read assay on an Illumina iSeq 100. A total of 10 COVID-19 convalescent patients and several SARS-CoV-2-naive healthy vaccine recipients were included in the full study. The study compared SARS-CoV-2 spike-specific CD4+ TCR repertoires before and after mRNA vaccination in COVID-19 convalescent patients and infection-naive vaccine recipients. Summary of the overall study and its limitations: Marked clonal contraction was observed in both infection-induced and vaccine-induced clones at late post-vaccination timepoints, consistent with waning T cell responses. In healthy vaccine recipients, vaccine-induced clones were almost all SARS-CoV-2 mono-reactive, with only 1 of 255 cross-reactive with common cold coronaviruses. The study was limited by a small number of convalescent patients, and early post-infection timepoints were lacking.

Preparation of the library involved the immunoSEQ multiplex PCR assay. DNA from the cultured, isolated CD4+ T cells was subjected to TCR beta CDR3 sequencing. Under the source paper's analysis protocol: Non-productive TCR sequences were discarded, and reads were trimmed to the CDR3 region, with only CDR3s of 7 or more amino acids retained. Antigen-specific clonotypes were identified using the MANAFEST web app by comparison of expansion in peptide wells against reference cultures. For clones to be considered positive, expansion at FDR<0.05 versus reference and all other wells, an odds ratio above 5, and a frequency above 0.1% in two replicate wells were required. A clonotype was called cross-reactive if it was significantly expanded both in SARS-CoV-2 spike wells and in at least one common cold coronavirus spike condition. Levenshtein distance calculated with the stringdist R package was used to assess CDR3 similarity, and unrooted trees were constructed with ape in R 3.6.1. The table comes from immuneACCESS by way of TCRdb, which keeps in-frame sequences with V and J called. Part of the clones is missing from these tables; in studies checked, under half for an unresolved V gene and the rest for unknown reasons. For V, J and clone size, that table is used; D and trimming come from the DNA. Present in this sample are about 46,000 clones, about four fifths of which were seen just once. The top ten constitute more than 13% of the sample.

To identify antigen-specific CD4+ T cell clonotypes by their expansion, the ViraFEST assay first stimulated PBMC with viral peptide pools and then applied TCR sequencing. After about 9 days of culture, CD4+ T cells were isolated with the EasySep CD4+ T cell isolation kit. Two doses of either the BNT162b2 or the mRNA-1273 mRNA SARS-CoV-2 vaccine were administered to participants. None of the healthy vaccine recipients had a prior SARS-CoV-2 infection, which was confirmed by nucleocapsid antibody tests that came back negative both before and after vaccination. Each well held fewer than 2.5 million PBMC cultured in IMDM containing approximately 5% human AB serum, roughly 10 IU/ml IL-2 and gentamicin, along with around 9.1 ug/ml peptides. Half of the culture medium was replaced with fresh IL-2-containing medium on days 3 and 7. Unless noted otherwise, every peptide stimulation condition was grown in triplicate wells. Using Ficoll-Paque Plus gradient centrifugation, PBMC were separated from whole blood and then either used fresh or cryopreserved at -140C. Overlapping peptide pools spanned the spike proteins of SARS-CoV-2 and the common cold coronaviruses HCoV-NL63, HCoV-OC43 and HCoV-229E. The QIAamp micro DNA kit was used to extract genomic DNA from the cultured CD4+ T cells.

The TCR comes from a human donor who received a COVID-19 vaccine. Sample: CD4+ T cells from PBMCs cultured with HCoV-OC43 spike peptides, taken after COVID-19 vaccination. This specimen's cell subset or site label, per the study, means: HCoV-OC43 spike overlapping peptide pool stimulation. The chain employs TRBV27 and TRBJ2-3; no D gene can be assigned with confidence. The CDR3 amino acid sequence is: CASSLKQTRGDTQYF. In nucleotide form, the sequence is TGTGCCAGCAGTTTAAAGCAGACGCGCGGAGATACGCAGTATTTT.